The present TCR beta chain was sequenced within a study of T cell responses to AZD1222 COVID-19 vaccine. Trimming shortened V by 7 bases and J by 0 bases, and 9 bases separated the two germline ends. This CDR3 is built from 13 residues. The germline V gene encodes CDR1 KGHDR and CDR2 SFDVKD. Libraries were prepared by immunoSEQ multiplex PCR; TCRdb keeps only in-frame clonotypes and omits some of them. The sample has about 59,000 clones, nearly 90% seen once. Sequenced material: peripheral blood, taken 28 days after the second AZD1222 dose. The TCR originated in an adult who received the AZD1222 COVID-19 vaccine. The rearrangement joins TRBV24-1 to TRBJ2-7, with D maybe TRBD1 (5 bases). CDR3 region: CATRPDNSYEQYF. The CDR3 nucleotides are TGTGCCACCAGGCCGGACAACTCCTACGAGCAGTACTTC.